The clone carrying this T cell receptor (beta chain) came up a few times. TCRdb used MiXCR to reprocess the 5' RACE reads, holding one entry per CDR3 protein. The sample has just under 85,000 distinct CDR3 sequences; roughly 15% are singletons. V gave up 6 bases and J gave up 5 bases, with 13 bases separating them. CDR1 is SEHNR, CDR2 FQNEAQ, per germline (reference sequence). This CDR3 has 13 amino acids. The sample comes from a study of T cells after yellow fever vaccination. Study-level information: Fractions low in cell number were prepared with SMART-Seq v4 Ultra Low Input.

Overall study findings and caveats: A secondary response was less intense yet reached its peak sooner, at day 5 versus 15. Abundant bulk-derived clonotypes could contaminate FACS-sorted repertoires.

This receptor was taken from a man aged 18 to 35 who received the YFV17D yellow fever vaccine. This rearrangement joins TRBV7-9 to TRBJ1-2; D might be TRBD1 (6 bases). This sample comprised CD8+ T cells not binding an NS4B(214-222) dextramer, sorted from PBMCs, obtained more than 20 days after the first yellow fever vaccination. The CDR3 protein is CASRTGEDYGYTF. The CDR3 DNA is TGTGCCAGCAGGACAGGAGAAGATTATGGCTACACCTTC.